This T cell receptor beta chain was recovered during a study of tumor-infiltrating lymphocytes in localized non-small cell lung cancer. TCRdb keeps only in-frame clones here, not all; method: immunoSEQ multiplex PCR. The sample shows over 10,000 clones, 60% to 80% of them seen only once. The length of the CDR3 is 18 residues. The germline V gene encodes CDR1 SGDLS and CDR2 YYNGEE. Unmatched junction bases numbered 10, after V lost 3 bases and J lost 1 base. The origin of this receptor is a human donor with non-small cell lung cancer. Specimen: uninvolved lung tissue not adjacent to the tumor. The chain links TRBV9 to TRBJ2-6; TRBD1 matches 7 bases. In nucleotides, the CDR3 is TGTGCCAGCAGCGCAGACAGGGACGGGCCTTCTGGGGCCAACGTCCTGACTTTC. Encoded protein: CASSADRDGPSGANVLTF.